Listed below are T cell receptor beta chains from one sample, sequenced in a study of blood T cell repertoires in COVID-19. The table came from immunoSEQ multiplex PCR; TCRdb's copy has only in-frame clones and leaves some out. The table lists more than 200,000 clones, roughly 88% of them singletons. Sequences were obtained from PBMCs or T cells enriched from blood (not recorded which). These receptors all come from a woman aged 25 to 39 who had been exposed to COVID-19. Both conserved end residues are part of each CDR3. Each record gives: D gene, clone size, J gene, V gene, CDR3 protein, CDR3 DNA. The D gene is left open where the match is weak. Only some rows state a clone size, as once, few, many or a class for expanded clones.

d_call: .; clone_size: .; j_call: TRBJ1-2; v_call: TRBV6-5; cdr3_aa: CASSLQGEAGYTF; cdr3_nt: TGTGCCAGCAGCCTACAGGGTGAGGCTGGCTACACCTTC
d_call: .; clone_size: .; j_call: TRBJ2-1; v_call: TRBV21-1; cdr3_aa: CASSKPEQGRSYNEQFF; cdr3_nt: TGTGCCAGCAGCAAACCAGAACAGGGACGCTCCTACAATGAGCAGTTCTTC
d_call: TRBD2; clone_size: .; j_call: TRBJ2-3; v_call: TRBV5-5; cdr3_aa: CASSLGLWASGRGHTDTQYF; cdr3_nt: TGTGCCAGCAGCTTGGGGTTATGGGCTAGCGGGAGGGGACACACAGATACGCAGTATTTT
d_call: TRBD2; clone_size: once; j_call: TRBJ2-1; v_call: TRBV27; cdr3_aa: CASRKAGGGNNEQFF; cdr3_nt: TGTGCCAGCAGGAAGGCGGGAGGGGGTAACAATGAGCAGTTCTTC
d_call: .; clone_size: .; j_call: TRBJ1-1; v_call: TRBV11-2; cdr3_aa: CASSLEASRRFTEAFF; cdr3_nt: TGTGCCAGCAGCTTAGAGGCATCGAGGAGGTTCACTGAAGCTTTCTTT
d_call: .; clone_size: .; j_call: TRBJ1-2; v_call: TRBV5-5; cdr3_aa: CASSFGTGDYGYTF; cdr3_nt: TGTGCCAGCAGCTTTGGGACTGGAGACTATGGCTACACCTTC
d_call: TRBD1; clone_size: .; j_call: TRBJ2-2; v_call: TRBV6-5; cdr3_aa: CASSSGQGLSTGELFF; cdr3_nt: TGTGCCAGCAGTTCTGGACAGGGTCTAAGCACCGGGGAGCTGTTTTTT
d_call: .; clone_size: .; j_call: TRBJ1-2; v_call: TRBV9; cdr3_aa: CASSVGQSGYTF; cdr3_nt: TGTGCCAGCAGCGTAGGGCAATCTGGCTACACCTTC
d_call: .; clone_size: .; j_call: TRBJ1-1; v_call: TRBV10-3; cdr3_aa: CAIREEGNTEAFF; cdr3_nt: TGTGCCATCAGGGAGGAGGGTAACACTGAAGCTTTCTTT
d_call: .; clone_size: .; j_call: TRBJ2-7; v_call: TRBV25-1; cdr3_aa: CASSEPQGWQYF; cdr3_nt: TGTGCCAGCAGTGAGCCTCAGGGTTGGCAGTACTTC
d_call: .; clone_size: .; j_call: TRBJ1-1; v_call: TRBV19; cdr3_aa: CASNPYREMNTEAFF; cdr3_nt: TGTGCCAGTAACCCCTACAGAGAGATGAACACTGAAGCTTTCTTT
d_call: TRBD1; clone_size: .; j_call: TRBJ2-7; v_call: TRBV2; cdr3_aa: CASSEARQGSKQYF; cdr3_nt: TGTGCCAGCAGTGAAGCTCGACAGGGTTCTAAGCAGTACTTC
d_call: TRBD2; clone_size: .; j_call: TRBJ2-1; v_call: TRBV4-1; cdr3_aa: CASSQVPSGRAGEQFF; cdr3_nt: TGCGCCAGCAGCCAAGTCCCAAGCGGGAGGGCGGGTGAGCAGTTCTTC
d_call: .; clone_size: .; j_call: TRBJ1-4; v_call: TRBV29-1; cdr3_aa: CSVWGHDSRNEKLFF; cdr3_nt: TGCAGCGTTTGGGGCCACGACAGCCGTAATGAAAAACTGTTTTTT
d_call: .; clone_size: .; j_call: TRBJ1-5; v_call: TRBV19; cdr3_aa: CASSISGLMNQPQHF; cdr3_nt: TGTGCCAGTAGTATTTCAGGGTTAATGAATCAGCCCCAGCATTTT
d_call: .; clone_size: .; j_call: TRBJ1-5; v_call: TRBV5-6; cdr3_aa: CASSLLGARNQPQHF; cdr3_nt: TGTGCCAGCAGCTTATTGGGCGCGAGAAATCAGCCCCAGCATTTT
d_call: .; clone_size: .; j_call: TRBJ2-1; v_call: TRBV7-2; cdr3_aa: CASSLSYGSYNEQFF; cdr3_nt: TGTGCCAGCAGCTTATCGTACGGCTCCTACAATGAGCAGTTCTTC
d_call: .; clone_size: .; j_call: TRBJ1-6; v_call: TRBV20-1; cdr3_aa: CSASPSQGINSPLHF; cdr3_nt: TGCAGTGCTAGTCCGTCACAGGGCATCAATTCACCCCTCCACTTT
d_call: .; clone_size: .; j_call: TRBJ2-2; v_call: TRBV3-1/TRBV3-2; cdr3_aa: CASSQVVIVNTGELFF; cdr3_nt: TGTGCCAGCAGCCAAGTAGTGATCGTTAACACCGGGGAGCTGTTTTTT